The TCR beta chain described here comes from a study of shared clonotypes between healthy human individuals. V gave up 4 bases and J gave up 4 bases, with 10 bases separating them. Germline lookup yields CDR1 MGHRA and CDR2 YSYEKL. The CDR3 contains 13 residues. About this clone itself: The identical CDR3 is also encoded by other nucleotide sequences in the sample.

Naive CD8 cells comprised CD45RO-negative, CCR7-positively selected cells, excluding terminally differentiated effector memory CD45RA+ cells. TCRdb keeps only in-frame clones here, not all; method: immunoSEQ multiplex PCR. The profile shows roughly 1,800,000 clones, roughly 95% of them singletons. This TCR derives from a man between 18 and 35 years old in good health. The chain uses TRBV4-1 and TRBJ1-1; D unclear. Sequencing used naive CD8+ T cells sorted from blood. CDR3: CASSRVGSTEAFF. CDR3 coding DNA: TGCGCCAGCAGCCGAGTTGGATCCACTGAAGCTTTCTTT.